This T cell receptor (beta chain) is drawn from a study of cytomegalovirus exposure and HLA in healthy donors. The trim removed 8 bases at V and 8 bases at J, leaving 6 bases unmatched. Germline V gene data show CDR1 as LNHDA and CDR2 as SQIVND (reference sequence). This CDR3 is built from 14 residues. With 60 Vbeta and 13 Jbeta primers, the PCR was carried out. Data came from immunoSEQ multiplex PCR; TCRdb stores just in-frame clones and leaves some out. Of about 170,000 clones detected, approximately 72% appear once; the ten largest clones hold less than 2.5%. The V and J genes are TRBV19 and TRBJ2-2; 12 nucleotides match TRBD2. Sample: PBMCs. The receptor comes from a human donor in good health. CDR3 in amino acids: CASSSGGAIGELFF. As DNA, the CDR3 is TGTGCCAGTTCTAGCGGGGGGGCTATTGGGGAGCTGTTTTTT.